This T cell receptor beta chain originates from a study of immune cell composition in non-small cell lung cancer. Normal lung was sampled as far from the tumour as possible, at least 3 cm. General study points: Tumour-reactive clones were not shown to match dominant in vivo tumour clones.

Assay used: immunoSEQ multiplex PCR; TCRdb lists only in-frame clones, some missing. Of about 4,500 clones listed, approximately 71% are singletons. Comments on this clone: The antigen remains undetermined.

The CDR3 covers 14 residues. Unmatched junction bases numbered 6, after V lost 6 bases and J lost 4 bases. Germline CDR1 MNHEY, CDR2 SVGAGI. The TCR comes from a human donor with non-small cell lung cancer. Sequencing used non-adjacent lung tissue. The chain links TRBV6-5 to TRBJ1-2; 9 nucleotides match TRBD1. The chain's CDR3 is CASRKTGGLYGYTF. The DNA of the CDR3 is TGTGCCAGCAGAAAGACAGGGGGACTCTATGGCTACACCTTC.